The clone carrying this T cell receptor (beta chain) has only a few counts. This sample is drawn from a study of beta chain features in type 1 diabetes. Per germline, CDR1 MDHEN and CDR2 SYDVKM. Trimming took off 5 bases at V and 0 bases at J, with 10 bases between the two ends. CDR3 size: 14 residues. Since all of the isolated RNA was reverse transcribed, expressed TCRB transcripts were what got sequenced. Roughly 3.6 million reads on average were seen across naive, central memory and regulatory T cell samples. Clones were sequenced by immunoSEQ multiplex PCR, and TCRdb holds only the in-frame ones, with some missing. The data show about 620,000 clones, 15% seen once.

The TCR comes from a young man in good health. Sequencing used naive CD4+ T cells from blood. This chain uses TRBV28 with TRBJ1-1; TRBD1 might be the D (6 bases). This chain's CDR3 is CASSTRQVNTEAFF. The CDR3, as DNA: TGTGCCAGCAGTACAAGACAGGTGAACACTGAAGCTTTCTTT.